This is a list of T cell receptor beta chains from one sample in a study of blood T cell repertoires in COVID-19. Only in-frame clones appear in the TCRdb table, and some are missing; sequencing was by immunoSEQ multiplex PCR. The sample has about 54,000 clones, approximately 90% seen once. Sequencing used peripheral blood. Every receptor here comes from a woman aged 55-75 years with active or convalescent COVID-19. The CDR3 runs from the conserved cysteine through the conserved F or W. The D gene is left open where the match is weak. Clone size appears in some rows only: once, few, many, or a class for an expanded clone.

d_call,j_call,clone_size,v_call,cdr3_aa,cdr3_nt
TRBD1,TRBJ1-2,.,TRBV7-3,CASSIPGGDRSGYTF,TGTGCCAGCAGCATACCTGGGGGGGACAGGAGCGGCTACACCTTC
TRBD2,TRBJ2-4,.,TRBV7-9,CASSLAGTSGKFKNIQYF,TGTGCCAGCAGCTTAGCAGGGACTAGCGGAAAATTCAAAAACATTCAGTACTTC
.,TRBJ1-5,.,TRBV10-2,CATSDPGNQPQHF,TGCGCCACTTCGGATCCGGGAAATCAGCCCCAGCATTTT
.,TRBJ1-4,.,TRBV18,CASSLDSRPEKLFF,TGTGCCAGCTCATTAGACAGCAGGCCTGAAAAACTGTTTTTT
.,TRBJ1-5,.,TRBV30,CAWSRGSDQPQHF,TGTGCCTGGAGCAGGGGAAGTGATCAGCCCCAGCATTTT
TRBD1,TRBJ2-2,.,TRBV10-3,CAISGSTGTGDTGELFF,TGTGCCATCAGTGGGTCCACCGGGACAGGAGACACCGGGGAGCTGTTTTTT
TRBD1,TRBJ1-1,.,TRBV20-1,CSAGTGTEAFF,TGCAGTGCTGGGACAGGGACTGAAGCTTTCTTT
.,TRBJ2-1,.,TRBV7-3,CASSLASMNEQFF,TGTGCCAGCAGCTTAGCTAGCATGAATGAGCAGTTCTTC
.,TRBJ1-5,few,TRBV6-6,CASSYSGDNQPQHF,TGTGCCAGCAGTTACTCAGGGGACAATCAGCCCCAGCATTTT
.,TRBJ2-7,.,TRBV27,CASSSRSYEQYF,TGTGCCAGCAGTTCCAGAAGCTACGAGCAGTACTTC
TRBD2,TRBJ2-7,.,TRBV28,CASRLAGNAYEQYF,TGTGCCAGCAGGCTAGCGGGGAACGCCTACGAGCAGTACTTC
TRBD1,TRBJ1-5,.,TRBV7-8,CASSWGTGGNQPQHF,TGTGCCAGCAGTTGGGGGACAGGGGGCAATCAGCCCCAGCATTTT